One TCR beta chain is described in this entry. TCR beta sequencing covered blood CD8+ and CD4+ T cells. The germline V and J ends were trimmed by 4 bases and 0 bases, with 7 bases remaining between them. Germline V gives CDR1 SGHDN, CDR2 FVKESK. The CDR3 runs to 13 residues. This sample stems from a study of CD8 T cells in Susac syndrome. When the RNA was reverse transcribed, random hexamers were used with an input of roughly 0.45 to 1 ug. One entry per CDR3 protein results from TCRdb running MiXCR on the immunoSEQ multiplex PCR reads. The sample lists some 160,000 distinct CDR3 sequences, approximately 95% occurring once.

V and J are TRBV14 and TRBJ2-7; D gene unclear. This TCR derives from a human donor with multiple sclerosis. The specimen sequenced was CD8+ T cells from PBMCs. CDR3 nucleotides: TGTGCCAGCAGCCTTAGGATCTCCTACGAGCAGTACTTC. As protein: CASSLRISYEQYF. Full variable domain (outside the CDR3, taken from reference TRBV14 and TRBJ2-7): EAGVTQFPSHSVIEKGQTVTLRCDPISGHDNLYWYRRVMGKEIKFLLHFVKESKQDESGMPNNRFLAERTGGTYSTLKVQPAELEDSGVYFCASSLRISYEQYFGPGTRLTVT.